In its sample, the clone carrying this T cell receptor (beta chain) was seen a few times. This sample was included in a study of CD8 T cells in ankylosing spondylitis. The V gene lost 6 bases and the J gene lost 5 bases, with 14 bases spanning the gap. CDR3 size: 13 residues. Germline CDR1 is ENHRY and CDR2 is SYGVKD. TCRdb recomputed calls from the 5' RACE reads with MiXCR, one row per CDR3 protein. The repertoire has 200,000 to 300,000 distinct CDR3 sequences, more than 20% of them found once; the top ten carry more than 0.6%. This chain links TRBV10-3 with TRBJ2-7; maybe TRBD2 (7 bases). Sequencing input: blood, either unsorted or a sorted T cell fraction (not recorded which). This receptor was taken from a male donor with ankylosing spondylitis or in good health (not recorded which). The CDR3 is CAISQGGDNEQYF. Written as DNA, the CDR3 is TGTGCCATCAGCCAAGGGGGGGACAACGAGCAGTACTTC.